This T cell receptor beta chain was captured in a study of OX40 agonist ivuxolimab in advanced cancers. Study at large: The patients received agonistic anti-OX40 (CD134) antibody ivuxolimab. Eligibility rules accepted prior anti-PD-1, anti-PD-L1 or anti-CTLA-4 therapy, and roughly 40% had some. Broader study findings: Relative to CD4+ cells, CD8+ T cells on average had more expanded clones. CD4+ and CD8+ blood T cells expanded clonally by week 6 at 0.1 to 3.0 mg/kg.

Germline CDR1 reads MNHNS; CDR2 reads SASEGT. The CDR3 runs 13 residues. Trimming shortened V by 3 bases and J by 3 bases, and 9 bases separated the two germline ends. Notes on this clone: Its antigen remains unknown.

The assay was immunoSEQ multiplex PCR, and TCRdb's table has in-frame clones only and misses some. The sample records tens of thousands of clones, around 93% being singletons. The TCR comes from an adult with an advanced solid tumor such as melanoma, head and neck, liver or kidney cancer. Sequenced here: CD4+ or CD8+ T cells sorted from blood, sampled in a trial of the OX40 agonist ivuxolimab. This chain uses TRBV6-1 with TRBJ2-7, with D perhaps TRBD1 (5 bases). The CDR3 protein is CASSDGAGYEQYF. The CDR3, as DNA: TGTGCCAGCAGTGATGGGGCCGGCTACGAGCAGTACTTC.